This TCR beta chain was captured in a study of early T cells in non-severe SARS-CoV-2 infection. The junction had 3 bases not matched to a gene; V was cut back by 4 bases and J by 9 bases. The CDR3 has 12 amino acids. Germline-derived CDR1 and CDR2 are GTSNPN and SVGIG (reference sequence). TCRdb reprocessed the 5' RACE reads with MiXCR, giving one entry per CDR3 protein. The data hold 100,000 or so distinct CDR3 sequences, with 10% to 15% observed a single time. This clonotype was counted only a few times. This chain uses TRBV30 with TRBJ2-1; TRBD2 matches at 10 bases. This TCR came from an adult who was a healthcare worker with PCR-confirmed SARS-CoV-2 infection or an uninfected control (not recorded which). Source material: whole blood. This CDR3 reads CAWTLAGVEQFF. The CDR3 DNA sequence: TGTGCCTGGACCCTAGCGGGAGTTGAGCAGTTCTTC.